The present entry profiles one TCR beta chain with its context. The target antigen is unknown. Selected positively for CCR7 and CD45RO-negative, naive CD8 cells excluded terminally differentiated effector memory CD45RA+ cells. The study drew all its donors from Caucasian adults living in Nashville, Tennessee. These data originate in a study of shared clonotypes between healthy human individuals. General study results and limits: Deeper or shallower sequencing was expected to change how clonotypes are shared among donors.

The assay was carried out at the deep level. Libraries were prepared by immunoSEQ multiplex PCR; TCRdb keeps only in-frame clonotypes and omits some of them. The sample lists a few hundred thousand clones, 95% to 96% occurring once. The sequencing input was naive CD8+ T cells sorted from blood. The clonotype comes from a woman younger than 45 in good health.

The CDR3 region is CASSLPPGGMNTEAFF. The CDR3 bases are TGTGCCAGCAGTTTACCCCCAGGGGGTATGAACACTGAAGCTTTCTTT. The V gene is TRBV28, the J gene TRBJ1-1; 7 nucleotides align to TRBD1. The V gene's germline CDR1 is MDHEN and CDR2 SYDVKM. The V segment lost 2 bases and the J segment 0 bases; nucleotides outside the gene matches: 6. The CDR3 totals 16 residues.